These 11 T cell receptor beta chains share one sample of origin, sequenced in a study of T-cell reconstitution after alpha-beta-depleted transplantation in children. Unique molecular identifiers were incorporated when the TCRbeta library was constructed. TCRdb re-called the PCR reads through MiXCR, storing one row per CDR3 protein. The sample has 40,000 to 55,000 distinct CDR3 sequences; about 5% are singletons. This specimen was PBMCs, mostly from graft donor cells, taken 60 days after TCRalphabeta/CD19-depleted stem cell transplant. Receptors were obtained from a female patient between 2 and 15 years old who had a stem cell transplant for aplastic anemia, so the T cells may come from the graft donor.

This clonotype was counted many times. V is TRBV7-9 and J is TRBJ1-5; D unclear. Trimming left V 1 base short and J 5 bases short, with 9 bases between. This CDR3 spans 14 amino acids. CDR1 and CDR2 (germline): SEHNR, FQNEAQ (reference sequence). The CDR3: CASSLGTLDQPQHF. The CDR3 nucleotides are TGTGCCAGCAGCTTAGGTACCTTAGATCAGCCCCAGCATTTT.

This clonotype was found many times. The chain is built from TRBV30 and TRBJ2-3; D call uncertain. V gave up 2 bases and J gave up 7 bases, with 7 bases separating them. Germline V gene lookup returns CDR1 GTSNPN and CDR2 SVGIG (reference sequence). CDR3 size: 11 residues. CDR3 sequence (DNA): TGTGCCTGGAGTCTACCCAATACGCAGTATTTT. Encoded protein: CAWSLPNTQYF.

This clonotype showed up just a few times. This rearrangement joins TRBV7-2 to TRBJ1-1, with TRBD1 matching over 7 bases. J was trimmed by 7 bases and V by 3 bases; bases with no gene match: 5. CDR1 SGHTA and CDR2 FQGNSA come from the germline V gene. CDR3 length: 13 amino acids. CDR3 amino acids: CASSFRRDSEAFF. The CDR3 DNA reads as TGTGCCAGCAGCTTTCGAAGGGACAGTGAAGCTTTCTTT. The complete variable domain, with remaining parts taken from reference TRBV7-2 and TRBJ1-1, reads GAGVSQSPSNKVTEKGKDVELRCDPISGHTALYWYRQSLGQGLEFLIYFQGNSAPDKSGLPSDRFSAERTGGSVSTLTIQRTQQEDSAVYLCASSFRRDSEAFFGQGTRLTVV.

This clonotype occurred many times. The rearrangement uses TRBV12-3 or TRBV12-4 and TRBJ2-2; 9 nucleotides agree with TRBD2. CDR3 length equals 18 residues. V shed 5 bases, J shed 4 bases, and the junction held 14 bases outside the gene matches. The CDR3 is CASSRWVTSGHTTGELFF. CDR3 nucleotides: TGTGCCAGCAGTCGATGGGTGACTAGCGGTCATACCACCGGGGAGCTGTTTTTT.

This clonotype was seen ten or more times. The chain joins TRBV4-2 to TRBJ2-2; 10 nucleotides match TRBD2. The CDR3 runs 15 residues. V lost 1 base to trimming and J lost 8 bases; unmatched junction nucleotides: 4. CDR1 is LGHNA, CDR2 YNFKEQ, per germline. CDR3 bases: TGTGCCAGCAGCCAAGTAGCGGGAGGAGCGGGGGAGCTGTTTTTT. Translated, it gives CASSQVAGGAGELFF.

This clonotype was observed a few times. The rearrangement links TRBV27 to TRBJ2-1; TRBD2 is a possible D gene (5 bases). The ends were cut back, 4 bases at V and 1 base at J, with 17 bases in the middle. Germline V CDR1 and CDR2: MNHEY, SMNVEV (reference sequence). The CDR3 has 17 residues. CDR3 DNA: TGTGCCAGCAGTTCTCCCGGGGTAGCTACTTCCTACAATGAGCAGTTCTTC. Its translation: CASSSPGVATSYNEQFF.

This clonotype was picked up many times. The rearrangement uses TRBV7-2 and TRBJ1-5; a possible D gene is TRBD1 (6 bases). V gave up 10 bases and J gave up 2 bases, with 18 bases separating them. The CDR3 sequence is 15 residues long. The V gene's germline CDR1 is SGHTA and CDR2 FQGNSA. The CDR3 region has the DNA TGTGCCACCTCTCCCAGGGGCGCGGGCAATCAGCCCCAGCATTTT. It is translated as CATSPRGAGNQPQHF.

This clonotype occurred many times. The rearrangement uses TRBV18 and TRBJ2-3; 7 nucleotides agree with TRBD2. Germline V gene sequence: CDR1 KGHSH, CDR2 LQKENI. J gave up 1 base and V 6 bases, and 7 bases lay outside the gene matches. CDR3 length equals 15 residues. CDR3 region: CASSPGLGGTDTQYF. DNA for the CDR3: TGTGCCAGCTCCCCCGGACTAGGCGGCACAGATACGCAGTATTTT.

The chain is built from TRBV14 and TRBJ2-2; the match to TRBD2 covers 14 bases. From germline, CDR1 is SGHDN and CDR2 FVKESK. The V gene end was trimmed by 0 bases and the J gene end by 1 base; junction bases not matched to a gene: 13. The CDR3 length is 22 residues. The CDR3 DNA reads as TGTGCCAGCAGCCAAGATTGGGGAACCGGGACTAGCGGGAGAGTGAACACCGGGGAGCTGTTTTTT. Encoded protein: CASSQDWGTGTSGRVNTGELFF.

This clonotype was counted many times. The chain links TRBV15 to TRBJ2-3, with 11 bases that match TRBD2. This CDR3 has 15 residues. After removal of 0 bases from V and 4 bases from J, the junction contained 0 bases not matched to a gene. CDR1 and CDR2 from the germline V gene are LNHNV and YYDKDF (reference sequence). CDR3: CATSRDSGGADTQYF. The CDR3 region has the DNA TGTGCCACCAGCAGAGATAGCGGGGGGGCAGATACGCAGTATTTT.

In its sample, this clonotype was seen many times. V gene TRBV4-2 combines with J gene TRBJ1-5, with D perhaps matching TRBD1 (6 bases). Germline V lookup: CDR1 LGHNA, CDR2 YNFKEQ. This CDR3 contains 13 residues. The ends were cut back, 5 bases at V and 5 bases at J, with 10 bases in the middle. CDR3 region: CASSKDSDQPQHF. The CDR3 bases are TGTGCCAGCAGCAAGGACAGCGATCAGCCCCAGCATTTT.